The clone carrying this T cell receptor (beta chain) has only one observation. This sample was included in a study of blood T cell repertoires in COVID-19. Overall study context: Spain, Italy and the United States supplied samples that represented acute and convalescent COVID-19. Sources were T cells, B-cell-depleted T cells, or PBMCs; the material itself was cDNA or gDNA.

The trim removed 6 bases at V and 4 bases at J, leaving 6 bases unmatched. The CDR3 extends over 14 amino acids. Looked up from germline, CDR1 is LGHNT and CDR2 is FRNRAP. In the original processing: The assay estimated nucleated cells by amplifying reference gene primers. The method was immunoSEQ multiplex PCR; TCRdb's version includes in-frame clones alone and lacks a portion of them. That table is the source of V, J and clone size, and D and trimming were worked out from the DNA. In the table there are tens of thousands of clones, around 83% of which are singletons. This chain connects TRBV12-5 to TRBJ1-2; 9 bases are shared with TRBD1. The receptor was derived from a human donor in a cohort sampled during active COVID-19. Sequencing input: peripheral blood. The CDR3 DNA follows: TGTGCTAGTGGACTACAGGGGGCCAGCTATGGCTACACCTTC. This sequence encodes CASGLQGASYGYTF.